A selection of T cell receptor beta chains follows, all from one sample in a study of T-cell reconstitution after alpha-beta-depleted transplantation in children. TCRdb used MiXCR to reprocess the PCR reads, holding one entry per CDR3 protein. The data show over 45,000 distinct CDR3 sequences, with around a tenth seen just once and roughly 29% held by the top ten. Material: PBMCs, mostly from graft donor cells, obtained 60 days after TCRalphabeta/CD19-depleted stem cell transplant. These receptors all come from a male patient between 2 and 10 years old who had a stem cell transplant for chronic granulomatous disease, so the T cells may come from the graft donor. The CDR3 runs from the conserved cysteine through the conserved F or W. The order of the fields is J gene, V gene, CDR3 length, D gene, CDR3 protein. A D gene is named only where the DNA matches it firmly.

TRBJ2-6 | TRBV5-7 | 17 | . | CASSLRGAGSGANVLTF
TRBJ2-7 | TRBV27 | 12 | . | CASSRGGYEQYF
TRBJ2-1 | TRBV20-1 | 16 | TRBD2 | CSATILAGAGYNEQFF
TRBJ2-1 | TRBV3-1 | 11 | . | CASSHSVEQFF
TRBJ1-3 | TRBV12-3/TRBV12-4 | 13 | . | CASSEMWGNTIYF
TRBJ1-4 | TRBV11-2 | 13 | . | CASSLNVGEKLFF
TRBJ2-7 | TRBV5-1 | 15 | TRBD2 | CASSPTSGRAYEQYF
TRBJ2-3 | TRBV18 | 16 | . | CASSMQTRPATDTQYF
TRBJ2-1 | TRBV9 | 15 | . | CASSVSPSSYNEQFF
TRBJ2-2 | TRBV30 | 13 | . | CAWSVGGTGELFF
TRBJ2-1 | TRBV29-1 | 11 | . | CSVAHQGRQFF
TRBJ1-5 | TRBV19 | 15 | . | CASSTPLRGNQPQHF
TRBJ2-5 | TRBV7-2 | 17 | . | CASSLALRDPGGETQYF
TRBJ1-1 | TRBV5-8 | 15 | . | CASSFRMAGGTEAFF
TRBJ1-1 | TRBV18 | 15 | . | CASSPPVAGNTEAFF
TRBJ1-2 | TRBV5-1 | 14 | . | CASSLVSGYYGYTF
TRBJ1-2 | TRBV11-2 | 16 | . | CASSTEQGVRVYGYTF
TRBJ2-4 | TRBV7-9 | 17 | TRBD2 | CASSPRSGRLAKNIQYF
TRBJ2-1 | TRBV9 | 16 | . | CASSVGGWDRGNEQFF
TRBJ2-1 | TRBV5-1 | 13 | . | CASSTGPYNEQFF
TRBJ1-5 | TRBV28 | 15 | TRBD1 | CASSHRGLAFGAQHF
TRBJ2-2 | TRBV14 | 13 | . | CASSQILTGELFF
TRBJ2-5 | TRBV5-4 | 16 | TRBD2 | CASSPLAGGTQETQYF
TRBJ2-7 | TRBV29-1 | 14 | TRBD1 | CSVDIKGASYEQYF
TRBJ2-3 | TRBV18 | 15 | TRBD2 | CASSPSGKTTDTQYF
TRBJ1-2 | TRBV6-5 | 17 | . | CASSYSSLQGKLSGYTF
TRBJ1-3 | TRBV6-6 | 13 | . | CASTPPGGNTIYF
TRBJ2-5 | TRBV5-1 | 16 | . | CASSYSGDPKGETQYF
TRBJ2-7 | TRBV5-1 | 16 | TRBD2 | CASSSPRLAGTYEQYF
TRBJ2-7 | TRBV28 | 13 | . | CASSVGTAYEQYF
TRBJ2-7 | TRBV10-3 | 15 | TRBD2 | CAISESASGAYEQYF
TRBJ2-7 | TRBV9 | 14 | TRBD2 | CASSPRLASYEQYF
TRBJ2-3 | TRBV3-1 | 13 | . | CASRPATQDTQYF
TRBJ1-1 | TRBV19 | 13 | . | CASSIQVNTEAFF
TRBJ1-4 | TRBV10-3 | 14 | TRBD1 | CAISGTGGNEKLFF
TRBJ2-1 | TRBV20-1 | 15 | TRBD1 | CSARPGQGAWNEQFF
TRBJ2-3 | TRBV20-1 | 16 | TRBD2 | CSASRPLAASTDTQYF
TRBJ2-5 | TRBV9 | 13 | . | CASSEQGDGTQYF
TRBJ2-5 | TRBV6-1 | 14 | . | CASSPPGQKGTQYF
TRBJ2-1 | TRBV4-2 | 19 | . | CASSPRASHTRASKNEQFF
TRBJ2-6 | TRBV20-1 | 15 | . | CSAGGAMSGANVLTF
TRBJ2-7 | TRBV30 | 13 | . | CAWSSFQGYEQYF
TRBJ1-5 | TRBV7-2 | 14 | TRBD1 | CASSLGQLNQPQHF
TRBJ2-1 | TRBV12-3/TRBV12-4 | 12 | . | CASSFAYNEQFF
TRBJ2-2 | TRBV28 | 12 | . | CASRQGTGELFF
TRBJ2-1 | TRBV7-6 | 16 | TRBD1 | CASSPAFGGQGGEQFF
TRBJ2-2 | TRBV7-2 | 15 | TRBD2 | CASSFRDYRAGELFF
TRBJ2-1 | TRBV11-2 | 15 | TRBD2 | CASSYRAGAYNEQFF
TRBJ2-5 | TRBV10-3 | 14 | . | CAISDVGGGETQYF
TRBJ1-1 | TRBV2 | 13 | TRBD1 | CASSYGQDTEAFF
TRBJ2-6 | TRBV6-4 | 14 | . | CATSDRAGANVLTF
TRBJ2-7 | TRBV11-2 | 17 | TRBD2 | CASSLVGLAGGLYEQYF
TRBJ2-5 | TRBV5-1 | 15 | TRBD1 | CASNPGQVKKETQYF
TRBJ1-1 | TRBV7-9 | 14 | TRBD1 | CASSLKGASTEAFF